The sequence of this T cell receptor beta chain was determined in a study of OX40 agonist ivuxolimab in advanced cancers. About the study as a whole: The costimulatory receptor OX40 (CD134) was targeted by ivuxolimab, a fully human IgG2 agonistic monoclonal antibody. Intravenous ivuxolimab was administered to patients every 2 weeks at six dose levels: 0.01, 0.1, 0.3, 1.5, 3 and 10 mg/kg. Among the roughly 52 dose-escalation patients, roughly 20 had hepatocellular carcinoma, roughly 15 melanoma, 9 renal cell carcinoma and 9 head and neck cancer. In the dose-escalation cohort, 75% to 90% of patients were male, and the mean age was 60 years with a range of roughly 20 to 85. Prior anti-PD-1, anti-PD-L1 or anti-CTLA-4 therapy was permitted, and 30% to 50% of dose-escalation patients had received checkpoint inhibitors. Three dose-escalation patients achieved partial responses, one with hepatocellular carcinoma and two with cutaneous melanoma. The purpose of peripheral TCRbeta sequencing was to test whether ivuxolimab changed TCR sequence diversity and led to clonal T-cell expansion. The paper describes the monotherapy dose-escalation part (N ≈ 52 patients) of the phase I trial of ivuxolimab.

To sequence the TCRbeta CDR3 region, genomic DNA was isolated from the sorted cells. The immunoSEQ Assay was used to sequence the TCRbeta CDR3 regions. Here the immuneACCESS table is served through TCRdb, limited to in-frame sequences with V and J called. Missing clones are a known gap in these copies; in checked studies unresolved V genes cover under half, and the rest lacks a known reason. A total of tens of thousands of clones appear in this sample, around 84% of them only once. The top ten constitute over 3.5% of the sample. The trial excluded patients who had a history of autoimmune disease or who were on systemic immunosuppression. Peripheral blood for TCR sequencing was drawn from every dose cohort at baseline, at cycle 4 day 1 and at cycle 7 day 1. The samples were taken from a phase I, first-in-human, multicenter, open-label dose-escalation trial of ivuxolimab. Adults with locally advanced or metastatic melanoma, renal cell, hepatocellular, or head and neck squamous cell carcinoma were enrolled in the trial. Before TCR sequencing, CD4+ T cells and CD8+ T cells from peripheral blood were sorted into separate populations.

On this clone: Its antigen remains undetermined. Within one base of it there is no much larger clone, and no base qualities were kept.

Here V drops 1 base and J drops 7 bases, and the junction holds 12 bases not matched to any gene. CDR1 and CDR2 were assigned from the germline V gene as SQVTM and ANQGSEA. The CDR3 measures 16 amino acids from cysteine to phenylalanine. Solely the CDR3 DNA is kept, with 48 bases framed from the first base. What the research found in general, with its limitations: Low levels of normalized T-cell clonal expansion were also seen in some patients who did not respond. After ivuxolimab, expanded clones were on average more numerous among CD8+ T cells than among CD4+ T cells. The antigen specificity of the clonally expanded peripheral T cells was not determined. In partial responders in the 0.1-3.0 mg/kg groups, normalized peripheral clonal expansion was found to be among the lowest, especially among CD8+ T cells. At doses of 0.1 to 3.0 mg/kg, clonal expansion of both CD4+ and CD8+ T cells in blood was seen between baseline and week 6.

The chain is assembled from TRBV29-1 and TRBJ2-2; the central 7 bases match TRBD2. The receptor's source is an adult with an advanced solid tumor such as melanoma, head and neck, liver or kidney cancer. This material consisted of CD4+ or CD8+ T cells sorted from blood, taken in a trial of the OX40 agonist ivuxolimab. The CDR3 region: CSVEVTGAGWGGELFF. The nucleotides are TGCAGCGTTGAAGTCACGGGAGCGGGGTGGGGCGGGGAGCTGTTTTTT.